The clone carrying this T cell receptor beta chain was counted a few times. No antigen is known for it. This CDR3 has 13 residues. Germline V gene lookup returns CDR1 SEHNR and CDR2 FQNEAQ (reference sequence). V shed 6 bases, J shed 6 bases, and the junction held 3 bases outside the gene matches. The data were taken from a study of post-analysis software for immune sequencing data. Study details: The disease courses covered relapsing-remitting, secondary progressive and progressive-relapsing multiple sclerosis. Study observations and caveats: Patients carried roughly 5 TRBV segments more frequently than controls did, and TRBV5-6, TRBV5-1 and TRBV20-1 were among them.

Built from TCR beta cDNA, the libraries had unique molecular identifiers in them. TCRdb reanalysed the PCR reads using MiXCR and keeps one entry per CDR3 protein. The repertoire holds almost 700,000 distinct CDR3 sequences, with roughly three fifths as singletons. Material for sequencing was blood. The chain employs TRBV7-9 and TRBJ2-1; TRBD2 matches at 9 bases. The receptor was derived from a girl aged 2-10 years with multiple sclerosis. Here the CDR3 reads CASRSSGINEQFF. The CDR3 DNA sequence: TGTGCCAGCAGGTCTAGCGGGATCAATGAGCAGTTCTTC. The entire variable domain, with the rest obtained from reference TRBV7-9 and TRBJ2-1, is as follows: DTGVSQNPRHKITKRGQNVTFRCDPISEHNRLYWYRQTLGQGPEFLTYFQNEAQLEKSRLLSDRFSAERPKGSFSTLEIQRTEQGDSAMYLCASRSSGINEQFFGPGTRLTVL.